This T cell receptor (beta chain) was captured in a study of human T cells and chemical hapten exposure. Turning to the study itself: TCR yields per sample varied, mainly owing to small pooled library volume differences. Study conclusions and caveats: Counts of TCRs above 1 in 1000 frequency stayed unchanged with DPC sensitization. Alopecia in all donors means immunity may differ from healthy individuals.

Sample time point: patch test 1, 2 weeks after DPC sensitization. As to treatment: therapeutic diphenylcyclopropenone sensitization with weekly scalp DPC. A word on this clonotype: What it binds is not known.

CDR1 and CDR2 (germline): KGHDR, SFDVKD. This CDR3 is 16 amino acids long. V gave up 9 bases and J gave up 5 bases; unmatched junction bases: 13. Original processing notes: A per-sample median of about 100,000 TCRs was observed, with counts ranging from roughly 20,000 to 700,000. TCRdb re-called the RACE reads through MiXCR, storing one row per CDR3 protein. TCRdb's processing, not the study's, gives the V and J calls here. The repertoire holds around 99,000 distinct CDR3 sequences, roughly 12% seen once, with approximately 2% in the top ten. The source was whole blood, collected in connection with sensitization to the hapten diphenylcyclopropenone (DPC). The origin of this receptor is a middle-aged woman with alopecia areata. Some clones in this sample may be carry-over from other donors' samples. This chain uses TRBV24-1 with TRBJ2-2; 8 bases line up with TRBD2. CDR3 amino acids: CATSGTAGVLTGELFF. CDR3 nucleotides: TGTGCCACCTCAGGTACAGCGGGAGTTTTGACCGGGGAGCTGTTTTTT.